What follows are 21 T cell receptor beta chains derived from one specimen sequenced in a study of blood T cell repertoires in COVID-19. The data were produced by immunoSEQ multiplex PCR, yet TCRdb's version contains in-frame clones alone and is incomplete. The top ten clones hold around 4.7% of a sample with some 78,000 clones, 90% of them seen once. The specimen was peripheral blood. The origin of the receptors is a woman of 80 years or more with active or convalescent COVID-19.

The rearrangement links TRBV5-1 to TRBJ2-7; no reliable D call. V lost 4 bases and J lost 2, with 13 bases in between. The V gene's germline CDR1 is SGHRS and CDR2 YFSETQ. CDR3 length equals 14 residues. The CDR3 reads CASSPPGLTYEQYF. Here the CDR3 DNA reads TGCGCCAGCAGCCCCCCGGGTCTAACCTACGAGCAGTACTTC.

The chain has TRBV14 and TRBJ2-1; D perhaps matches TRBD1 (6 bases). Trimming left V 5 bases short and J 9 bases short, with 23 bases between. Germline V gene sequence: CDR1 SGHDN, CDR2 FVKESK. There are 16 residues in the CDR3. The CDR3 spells CASSNYGAGDIGEQFF. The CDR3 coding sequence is TGTGCCAGCAGCAATTATGGGGCAGGGGATATTGGTGAGCAGTTCTTC.

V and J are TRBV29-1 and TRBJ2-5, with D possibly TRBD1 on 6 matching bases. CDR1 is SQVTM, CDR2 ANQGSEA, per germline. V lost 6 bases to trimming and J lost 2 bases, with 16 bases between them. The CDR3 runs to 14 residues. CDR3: CSVSGPGQQETQYF. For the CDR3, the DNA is TGCAGCGTAAGTGGGCCGGGACAACAAGAGACCCAGTACTTC.

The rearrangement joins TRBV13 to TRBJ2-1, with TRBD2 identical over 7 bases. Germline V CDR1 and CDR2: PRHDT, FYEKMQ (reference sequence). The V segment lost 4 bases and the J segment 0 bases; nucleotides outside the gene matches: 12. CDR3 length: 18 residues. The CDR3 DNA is TGTGCCAGCAGCTCTAGTAAAATTGGGGGGGACTCCTACAATGAGCAGTTCTTC. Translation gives CASSSSKIGGDSYNEQFF.

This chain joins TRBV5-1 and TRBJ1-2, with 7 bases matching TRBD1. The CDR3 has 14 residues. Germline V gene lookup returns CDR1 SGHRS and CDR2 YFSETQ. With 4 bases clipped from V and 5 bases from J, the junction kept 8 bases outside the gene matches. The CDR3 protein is CASSLEGTAYGYTF. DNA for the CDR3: TGCGCCAGCAGCCTAGAAGGGACAGCTTATGGCTACACCTTC.

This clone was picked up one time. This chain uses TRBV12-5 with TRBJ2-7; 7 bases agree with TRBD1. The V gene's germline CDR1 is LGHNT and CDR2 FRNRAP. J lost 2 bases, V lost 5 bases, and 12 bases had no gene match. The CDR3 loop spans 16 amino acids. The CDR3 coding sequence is TGTGCTAGTGGTATACCTGACAGGGATCCTACCTACGAGCAGTACTTC. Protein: CASGIPDRDPTYEQYF. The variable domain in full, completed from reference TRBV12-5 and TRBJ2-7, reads DARVTQTPRHKVTEMGQEVTMRCQPILGHNTVFWYRQTMMQGLELLAYFRNRAPLDDSGMPKDRFSAEMPDATLATLKIQPSEPRDSAVYFCASGIPDRDPTYEQYFGPGTRLTVT.

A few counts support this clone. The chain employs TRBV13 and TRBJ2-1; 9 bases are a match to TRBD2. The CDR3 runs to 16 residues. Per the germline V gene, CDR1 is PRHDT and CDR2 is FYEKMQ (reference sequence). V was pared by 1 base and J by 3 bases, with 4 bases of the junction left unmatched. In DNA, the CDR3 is TGTGCCAGCAGCTTAGTACTAGCGGGCCACTACAATGAGCAGTTCTTC. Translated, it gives CASSLVLAGHYNEQFF.

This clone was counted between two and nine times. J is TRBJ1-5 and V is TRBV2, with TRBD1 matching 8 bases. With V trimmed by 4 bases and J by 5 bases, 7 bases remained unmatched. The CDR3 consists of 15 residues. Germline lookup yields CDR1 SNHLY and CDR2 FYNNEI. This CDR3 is CASSGGSTGDQPQHF. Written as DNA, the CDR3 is TGTGCCAGCAGTGGGGGGTCGACAGGGGATCAGCCCCAGCATTTT.

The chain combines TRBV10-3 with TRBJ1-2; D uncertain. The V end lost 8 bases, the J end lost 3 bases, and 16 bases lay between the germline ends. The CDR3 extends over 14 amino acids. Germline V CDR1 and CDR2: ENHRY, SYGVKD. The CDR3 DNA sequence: TGTGCCATCTCCCTTAATAATGCGTACTATGGCTACACCTTC. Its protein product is CAISLNNAYYGYTF.

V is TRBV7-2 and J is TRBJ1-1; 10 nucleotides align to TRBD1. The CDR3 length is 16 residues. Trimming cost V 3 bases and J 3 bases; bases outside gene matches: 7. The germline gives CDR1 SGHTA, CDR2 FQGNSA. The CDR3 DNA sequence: TGTGCCAGCAGCTTCATCACCGGGACAGGGGACACTGAAGCTTTCTTT. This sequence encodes CASSFITGTGDTEAFF.

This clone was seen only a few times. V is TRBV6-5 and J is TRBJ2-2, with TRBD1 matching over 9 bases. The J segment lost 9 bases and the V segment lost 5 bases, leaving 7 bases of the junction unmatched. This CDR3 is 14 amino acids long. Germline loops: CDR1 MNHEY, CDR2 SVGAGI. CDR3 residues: CASSTPGTGRELFF. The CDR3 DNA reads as TGTGCCAGCAGTACCCCCGGGACAGGGAGGGAGCTGTTTTTT.

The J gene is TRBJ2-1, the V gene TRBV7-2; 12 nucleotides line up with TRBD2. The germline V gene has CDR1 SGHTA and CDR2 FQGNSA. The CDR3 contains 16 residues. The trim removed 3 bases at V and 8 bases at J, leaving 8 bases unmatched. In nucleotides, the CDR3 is TGTGCCAGCAGCTTCACGACTAGCGGGAGTGGGGATGAGCAGTTCTTC. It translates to CASSFTTSGSGDEQFF.

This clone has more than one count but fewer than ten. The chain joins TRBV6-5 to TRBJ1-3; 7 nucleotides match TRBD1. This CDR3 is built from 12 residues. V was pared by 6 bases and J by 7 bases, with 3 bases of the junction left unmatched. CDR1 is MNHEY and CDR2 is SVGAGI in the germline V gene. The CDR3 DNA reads TGTGCCAGCAGCCGGGACAGCAACACCATATATTTT. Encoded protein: CASSRDSNTIYF.

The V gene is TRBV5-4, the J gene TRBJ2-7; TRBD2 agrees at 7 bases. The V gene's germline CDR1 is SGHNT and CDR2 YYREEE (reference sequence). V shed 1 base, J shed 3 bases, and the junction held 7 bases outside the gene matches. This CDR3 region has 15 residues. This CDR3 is CASSLRQRGVYEQYF. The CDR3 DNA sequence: TGTGCCAGCAGCTTGCGCCAGCGGGGAGTCTACGAGCAGTACTTC.

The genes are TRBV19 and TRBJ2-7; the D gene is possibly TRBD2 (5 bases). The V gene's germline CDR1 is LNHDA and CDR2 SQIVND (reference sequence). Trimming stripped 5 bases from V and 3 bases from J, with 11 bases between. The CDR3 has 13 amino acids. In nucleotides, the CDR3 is TGTGCCAGTAGTGAAGTAGGAGGCTACGAGCAGTACTTC. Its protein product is CASSEVGGYEQYF.

In DNA form, the CDR3 reads TGTGCCAGCAGCTTACGGGGGGGTACGCAGTATTTT. Its protein is CASSLRGGTQYF. This chain connects TRBV7-2 to TRBJ2-3; 8 nucleotides match TRBD2. The V and J ends lost 2 bases and 8 bases, in that order; junction bases with no gene match: 0. Germline values: CDR1 SGHTA, CDR2 FQGNSA. The CDR3 runs to 12 residues.

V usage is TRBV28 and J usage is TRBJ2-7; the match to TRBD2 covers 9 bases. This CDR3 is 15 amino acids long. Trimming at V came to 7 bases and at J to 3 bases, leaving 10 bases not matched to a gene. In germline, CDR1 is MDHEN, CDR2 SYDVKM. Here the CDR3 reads CASTVAAGGVYEQYF. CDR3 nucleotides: TGTGCCAGCACCGTAGCAGCGGGAGGAGTCTACGAGCAGTACTTC.

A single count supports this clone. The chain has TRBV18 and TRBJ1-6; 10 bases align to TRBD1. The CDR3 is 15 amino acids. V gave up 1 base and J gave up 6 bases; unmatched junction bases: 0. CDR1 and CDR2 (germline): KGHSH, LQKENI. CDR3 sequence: CASSPRTGGNSPLHF. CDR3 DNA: TGTGCCAGCTCACCACGGACAGGGGGTAATTCACCCCTCCACTTT.

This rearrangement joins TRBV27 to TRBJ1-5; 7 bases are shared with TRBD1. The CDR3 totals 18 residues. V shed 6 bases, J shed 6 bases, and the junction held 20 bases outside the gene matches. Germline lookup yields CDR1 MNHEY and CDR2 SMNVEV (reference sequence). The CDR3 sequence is CASRQRSTSGGWLQPQHF. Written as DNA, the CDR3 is TGTGCCAGCAGACAAAGATCGACCTCAGGGGGTTGGCTTCAGCCCCAGCATTTT.

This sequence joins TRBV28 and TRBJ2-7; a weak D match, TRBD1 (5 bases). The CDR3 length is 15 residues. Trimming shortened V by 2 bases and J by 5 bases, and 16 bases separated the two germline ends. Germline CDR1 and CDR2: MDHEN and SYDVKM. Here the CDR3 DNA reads TGTGCCAGCAGTTTACCCGGGCGGCAGGGCAACGAGCAGTACTTC. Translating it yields CASSLPGRQGNEQYF.

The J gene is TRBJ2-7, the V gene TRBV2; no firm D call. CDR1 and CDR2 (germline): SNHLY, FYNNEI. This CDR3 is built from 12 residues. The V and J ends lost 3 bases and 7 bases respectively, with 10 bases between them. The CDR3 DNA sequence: TGTGCCAGCAGTGACAGTCTCGGGGAGCAGTACTTC. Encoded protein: CASSDSLGEQYF.